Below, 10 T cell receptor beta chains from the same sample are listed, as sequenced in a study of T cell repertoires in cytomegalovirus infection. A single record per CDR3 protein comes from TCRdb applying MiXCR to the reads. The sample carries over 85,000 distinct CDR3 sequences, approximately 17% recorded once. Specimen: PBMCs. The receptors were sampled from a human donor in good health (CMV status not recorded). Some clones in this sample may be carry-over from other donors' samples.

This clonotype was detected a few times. This chain's CDR3 is CASSPFEETQYF. The CDR3 coding sequence is TGTGCCAGCTCACCCTTTGAAGAGACCCAGTACTTC. This chain joins TRBV18 and TRBJ2-5; no clear D gene. CDR1 and CDR2 (germline): KGHSH, LQKENI. CDR3 size: 12 residues. Trimming removed 3 bases at V and 3 bases at J, with 5 bases between. Together with reference TRBV18 and TRBJ2-5, the CDR3 gives the full variable domain: NAGVMQNPRHLVRRRGQEARLRCSPMKGHSHVYWYRQLPEEGLKFMVYLQKENIIDESGMPKERFSAEFPKEGPSILRIQQVVRGDSAAYFCASSPFEETQYFGPGTRLLVL.

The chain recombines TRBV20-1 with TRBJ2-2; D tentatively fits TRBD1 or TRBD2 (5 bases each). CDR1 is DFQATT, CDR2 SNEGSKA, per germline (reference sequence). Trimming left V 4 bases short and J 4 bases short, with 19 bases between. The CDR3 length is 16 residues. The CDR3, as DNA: TGCAGTGCTATCCCCCGGGGCAGGTCTGGCACCGGGGAGCTGTTTTTT. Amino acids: CSAIPRGRSGTGELFF.

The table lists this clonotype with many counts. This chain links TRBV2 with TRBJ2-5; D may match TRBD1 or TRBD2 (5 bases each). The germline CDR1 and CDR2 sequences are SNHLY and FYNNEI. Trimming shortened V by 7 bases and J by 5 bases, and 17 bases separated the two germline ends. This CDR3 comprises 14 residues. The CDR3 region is CASTPFGKGETQYF. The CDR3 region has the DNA TGTGCCAGCACCCCTTTCGGGAAGGGGGAGACCCAGTACTTC. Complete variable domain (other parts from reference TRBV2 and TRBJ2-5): EPEVTQTPSHQVTQMGQEVILRCVPISNHLYFYWYRQILGQKVEFLVSFYNNEISEKSEIFDDQFSVERPDGSNFTLKIRSTKLEDSAMYFCASTPFGKGETQYFGPGTRLLVL.

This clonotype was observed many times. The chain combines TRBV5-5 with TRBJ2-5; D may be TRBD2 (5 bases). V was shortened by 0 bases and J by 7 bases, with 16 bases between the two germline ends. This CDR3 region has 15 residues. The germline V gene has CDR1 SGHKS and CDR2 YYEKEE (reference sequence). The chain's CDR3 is CASSLGSQGLGTQYF. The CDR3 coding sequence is TGTGCCAGCAGCTTGGGTTCTCAAGGACTGGGGACCCAGTACTTC.

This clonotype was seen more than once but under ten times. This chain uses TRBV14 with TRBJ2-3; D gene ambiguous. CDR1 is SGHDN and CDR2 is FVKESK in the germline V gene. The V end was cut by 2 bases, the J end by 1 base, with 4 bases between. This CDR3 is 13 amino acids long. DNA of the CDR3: TGTGCCAGCAGCCAAACTGGCACAGATACGCAGTATTTT. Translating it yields CASSQTGTDTQYF.

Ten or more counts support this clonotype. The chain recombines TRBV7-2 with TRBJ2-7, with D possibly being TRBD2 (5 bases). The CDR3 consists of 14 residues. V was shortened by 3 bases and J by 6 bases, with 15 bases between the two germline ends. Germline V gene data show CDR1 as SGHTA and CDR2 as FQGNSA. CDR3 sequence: CASSLRPAVGEQYF. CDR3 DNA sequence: TGTGCCAGCAGCTTGAGACCAGCGGTAGGCGAGCAGTACTTC. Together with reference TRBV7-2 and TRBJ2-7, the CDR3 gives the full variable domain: GAGVSQSPSNKVTEKGKDVELRCDPISGHTALYWYRQSLGQGLEFLIYFQGNSAPDKSGLPSDRFSAERTGGSVSTLTIQRTQQEDSAVYLCASSLRPAVGEQYFGPGTRLTVT.

CDR3 bases: TGTGCCAGCAGCCCTAAACCGGCGAACACCGGGGAGCTGTTTTTT. This sequence encodes CASSPKPANTGELFF. The chain is built from TRBV2 and TRBJ2-2; no definite D call. V dropped 6 bases and J dropped 0 bases, with 11 bases sitting between them. The CDR3 is 15 residues long. The germline CDR1 and CDR2 sequences are SNHLY and FYNNEI. Variable domain in full (rest from reference TRBV2 and TRBJ2-2): EPEVTQTPSHQVTQMGQEVILRCVPISNHLYFYWYRQILGQKVEFLVSFYNNEISEKSEIFDDQFSVERPDGSNFTLKIRSTKLEDSAMYFCASSPKPANTGELFFGEGSRLTVL.

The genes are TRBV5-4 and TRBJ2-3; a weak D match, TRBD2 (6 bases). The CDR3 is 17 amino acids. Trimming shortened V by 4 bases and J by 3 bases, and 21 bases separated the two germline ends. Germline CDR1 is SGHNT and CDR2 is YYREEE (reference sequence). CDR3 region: CASSAGTRGFGTDTQYF. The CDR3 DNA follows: TGTGCCAGCAGCGCGGGGACTCGAGGTTTTGGTACAGATACGCAGTATTTT. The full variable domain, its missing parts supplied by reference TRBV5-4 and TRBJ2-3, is ETGVTQSPTHLIKTRGQQVTLRCSSQSGHNTVSWYQQALGQGPQFIFQYYREEENGRGNFPPRFSGLQFPNYSSELNVNALELDDSALYLCASSAGTRGFGTDTQYFGPGTRLTVL.

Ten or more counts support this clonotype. The CDR3 loop is CASSSGQIYEQYF. CDR3 DNA: TGTGCCAGCAGTTCGGGACAGATCTACGAGCAGTACTTC. This rearrangement joins TRBV12-3 or TRBV12-4 to TRBJ2-7; 7 bases fit TRBD1. Trimming removed 4 bases from V and 3 bases from J; junction bases left unmatched: 3. This CDR3 comprises 13 residues.

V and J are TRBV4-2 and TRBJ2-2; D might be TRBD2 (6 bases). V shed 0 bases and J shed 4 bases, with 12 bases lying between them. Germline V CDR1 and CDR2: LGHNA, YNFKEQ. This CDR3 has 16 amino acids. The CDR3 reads CASSQDQGLTTGELFF. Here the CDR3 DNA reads TGTGCCAGCAGCCAAGATCAGGGACTGACCACCGGGGAGCTGTTTTTT.